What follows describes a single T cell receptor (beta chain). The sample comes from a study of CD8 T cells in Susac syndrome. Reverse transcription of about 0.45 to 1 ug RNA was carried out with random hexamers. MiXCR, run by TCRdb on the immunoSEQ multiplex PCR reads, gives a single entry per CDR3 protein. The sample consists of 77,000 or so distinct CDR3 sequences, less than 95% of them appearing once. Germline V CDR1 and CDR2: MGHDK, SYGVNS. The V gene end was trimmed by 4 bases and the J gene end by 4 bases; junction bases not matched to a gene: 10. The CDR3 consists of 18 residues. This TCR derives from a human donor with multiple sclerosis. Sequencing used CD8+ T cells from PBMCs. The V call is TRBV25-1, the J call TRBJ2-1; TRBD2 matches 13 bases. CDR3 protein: CASSGGLAGPGLYNEQFF. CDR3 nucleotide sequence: TGTGCCAGCAGTGGGGGACTAGCGGGACCCGGGTTGTACAATGAGCAGTTCTTC. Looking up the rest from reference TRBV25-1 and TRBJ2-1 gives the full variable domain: EADIYQTPRYLVIGTGKKITLECSQTMGHDKMYWYQQDPGMELHLIHYSYGVNSTEKGDLSSESTVSRIRTEHFPLTLESARPSHTSQYLCASSGGLAGPGLYNEQFFGPGTRLTVL.